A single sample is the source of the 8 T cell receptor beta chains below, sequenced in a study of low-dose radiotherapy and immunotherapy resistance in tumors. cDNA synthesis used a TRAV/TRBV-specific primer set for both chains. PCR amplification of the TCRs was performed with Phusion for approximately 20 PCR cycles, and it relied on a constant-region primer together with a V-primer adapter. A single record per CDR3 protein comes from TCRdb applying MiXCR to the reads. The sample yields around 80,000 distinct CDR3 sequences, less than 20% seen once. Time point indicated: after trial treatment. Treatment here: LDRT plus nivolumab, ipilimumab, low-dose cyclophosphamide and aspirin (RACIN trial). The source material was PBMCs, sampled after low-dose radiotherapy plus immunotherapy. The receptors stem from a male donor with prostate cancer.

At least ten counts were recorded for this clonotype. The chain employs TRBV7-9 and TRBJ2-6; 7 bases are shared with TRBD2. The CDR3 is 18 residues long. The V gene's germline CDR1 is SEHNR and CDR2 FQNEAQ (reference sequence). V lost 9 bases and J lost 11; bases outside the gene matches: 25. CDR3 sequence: CASPHSTFTSRSGDVLTF. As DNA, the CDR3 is TGTGCCAGTCCCCATTCGACATTCACATCCAGAAGCGGGGACGTCCTGACTTTC. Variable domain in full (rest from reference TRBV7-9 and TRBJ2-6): DTGVSQNPRHKITKRGQNVTFRCDPISEHNRLYWYRQTLGQGPEFLTYFQNEAQLEKSRLLSDRFSAERPKGSFSTLEIQRTEQGDSAMYLCASPHSTFTSRSGDVLTFGAGSRLTVL.

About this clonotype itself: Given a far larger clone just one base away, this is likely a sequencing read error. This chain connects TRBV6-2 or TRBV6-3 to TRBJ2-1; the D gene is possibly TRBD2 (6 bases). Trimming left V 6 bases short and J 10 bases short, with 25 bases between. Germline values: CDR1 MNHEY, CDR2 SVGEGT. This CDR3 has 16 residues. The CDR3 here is CASSPFAGEDRYEQFF. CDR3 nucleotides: TGTGCCAGCAGCCCCTTCGCCGGGGAGGATAGGTACGAGCAGTTCTTC.

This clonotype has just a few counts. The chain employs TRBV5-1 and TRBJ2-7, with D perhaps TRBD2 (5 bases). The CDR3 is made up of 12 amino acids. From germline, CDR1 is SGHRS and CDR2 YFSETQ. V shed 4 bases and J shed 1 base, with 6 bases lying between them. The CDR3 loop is CASSTGSYEQYF. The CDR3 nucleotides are TGCGCCAGCAGCACGGGATCCTACGAGCAGTACTTC.

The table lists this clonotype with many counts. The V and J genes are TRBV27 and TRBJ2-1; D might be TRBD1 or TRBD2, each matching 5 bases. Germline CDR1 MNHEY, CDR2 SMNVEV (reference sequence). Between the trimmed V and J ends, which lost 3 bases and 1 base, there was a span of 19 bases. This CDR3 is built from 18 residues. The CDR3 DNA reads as TGTGCCAGCAGTTTTGCTACCTCGGGAACAGGTTCCTACAATGAGCAGTTCTTC. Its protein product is CASSFATSGTGSYNEQFF.

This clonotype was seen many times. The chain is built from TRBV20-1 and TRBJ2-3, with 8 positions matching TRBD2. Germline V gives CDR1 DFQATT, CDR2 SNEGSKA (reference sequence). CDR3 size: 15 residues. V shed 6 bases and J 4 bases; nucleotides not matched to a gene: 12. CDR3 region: CSAEGREAPPDTQYF. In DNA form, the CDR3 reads TGCAGTGCCGAGGGGCGGGAGGCCCCTCCAGATACGCAGTATTTT.

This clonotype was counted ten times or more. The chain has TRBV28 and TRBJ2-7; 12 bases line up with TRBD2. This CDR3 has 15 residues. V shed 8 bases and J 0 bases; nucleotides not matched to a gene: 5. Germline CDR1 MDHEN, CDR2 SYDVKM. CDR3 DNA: TGTGCCAGCGGAAGGACTAGCGGGGTCTCCTACGAGCAGTACTTC. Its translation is CASGRTSGVSYEQYF.

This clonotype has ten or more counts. CDR3 protein: CASSLPDSSYEQYF. Written as DNA, the CDR3 is TGTGCCAGCAGTTTACCGGACTCTTCCTACGAGCAGTACTTC. This chain joins TRBV28 and TRBJ2-7; possibly TRBD2 for D (5 bases). Trimming shortened V by 2 bases and J by 1 base, and 9 bases separated the two germline ends. Germline V lookup: CDR1 MDHEN, CDR2 SYDVKM. This CDR3 has 14 amino acids.

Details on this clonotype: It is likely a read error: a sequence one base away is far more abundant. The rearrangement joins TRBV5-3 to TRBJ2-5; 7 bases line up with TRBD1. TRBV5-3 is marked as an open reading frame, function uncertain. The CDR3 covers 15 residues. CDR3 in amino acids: CASSLPGQMIETQYF. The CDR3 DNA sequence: TGTGCCAGCAGCTTACCGGGACAGATGATAGAGACCCAGTACTTC.